This T cell receptor beta chain was profiled in a study of blood T cell repertoires in COVID-19. Profiling relied on immunoSEQ multiplex PCR, and the TCRdb table lists in-frame clones only, not all of them. The data show about 94,000 clones, 80% seen once. The CDR3 contains 15 residues. Looked up from germline, CDR1 is SNHLY and CDR2 is FYNNEI. Trimming took off 2 bases at V and 3 bases at J, with 13 bases between the two ends. Sequenced input: peripheral blood. The chain recombines TRBV2 with TRBJ1-1, with D possibly matching TRBD1 (6 bases). This receptor was taken from a woman of 80 years or more with acute or convalescent COVID-19. CDR3 nucleotides: TGTGCCAGCAGTGAAACTCGGGGGGGCTACACTGAAGCTTTCTTT. Its translation is CASSETRGGYTEAFF.